Listed here are 9 T cell receptor beta chains from one sample, sequenced in a study of blood T cells in healthy people across ages. Primers used in a second PCR of about 6 to 11 cycles were a sample-barcoded 5' primer and a J-beta primer mix. Using its own MiXCR run on the 5' RACE reads, TCRdb lists one record per CDR3 protein. The sample contains about 1.4 million distinct CDR3 sequences, 59% of which appear only once. Sequenced: blood. All receptors derive from a man aged 18 to 29 in good health.

V is TRBV7-9 and J is TRBJ2-7; the D gene could be TRBD1 or TRBD2 (5 bases each). CDR1 SEHNR and CDR2 FQNEAQ come from the germline V gene (reference sequence). The CDR3 totals 13 residues. Trimming took off 5 bases at V and 5 bases at J, with 13 bases between the two ends. CDR3 coding DNA: TGTGCCAGCAGCCCATTCGGGGCGGACGAGCAGTACTTC. Amino acid sequence: CASSPFGADEQYF.

A few counts support this clonotype. V and J are TRBV7-9 and TRBJ2-2, with D hard to call. This CDR3 contains 11 residues. CDR1 and CDR2 (germline): SEHNR, FQNEAQ (reference sequence). V lost 10 bases to trimming and J lost 5 bases, with 8 bases between them. The CDR3 DNA follows: TGTGCCATTCTACGAACCGGGGAGCTGTTTTTT. Translated, it gives CAILRTGELFF. The full variable domain, in which reference TRBV7-9 and TRBJ2-2 provide the parts outside the CDR3, is DTGVSQNPRHKITKRGQNVTFRCDPISEHNRLYWYRQTLGQGPEFLTYFQNEAQLEKSRLLSDRFSAERPKGSFSTLEIQRTEQGDSAMYLCAILRTGELFFGEGSRLTVL.

This clonotype showed up just once. The J gene is TRBJ2-3, the V gene TRBV11-3; D unresolved. The ends were cut back, 3 bases at V and 6 bases at J, with 10 bases in the middle. Germline assignment: CDR1 SGHNT and CDR2 YENEEA. This CDR3 is 13 amino acids long. In nucleotides, the CDR3 is TGTGCCAGCAGCTTTGGAGCCGGCGATACGCAGTATTTT. Translation: CASSFGAGDTQYF.

The V and J genes are TRBV9 and TRBJ2-3; D not certain. The V end was cut by 4 bases, the J end by 4 bases, with 13 bases between. Germline V gives CDR1 SGDLS, CDR2 YYNGEE. The CDR3 loop spans 14 amino acids. CDR3 protein: CASSLGSRADTQYF. The CDR3 DNA reads as TGTGCCAGCAGCCTGGGGTCGCGCGCAGATACGCAGTATTTT.

This clonotype was seen more than once but under ten times. V gene TRBV27 combines with J gene TRBJ1-1; D is ambiguous. CDR1 MNHEY and CDR2 SMNVEV come from the germline V gene (reference sequence). The germline V and J ends were trimmed by 4 bases and 11 bases, with 14 bases remaining between them. CDR3 length equals 12 residues. CDR3 sequence (DNA): TGTGCCAGCAGTTCACTAGGTTGCGGGGCTTTCTTT. Protein: CASSSLGCGAFF.

The chain combines TRBV4-2 with TRBJ2-4; no clear D. The J call is in doubt because the DNA end fits TRBJ2-5 better. CDR1 and CDR2 from the germline V gene are LGHNA and YNFKEQ. The CDR3 totals 17 residues. The CDR3 region is CASSQEYPASPQETQYF. The CDR3 region has the DNA TGTGCCAGCAGCCAAGAGTATCCCGCCAGCCCTCAAGAGACCCAGTACTTC.

This clonotype has more than one count but fewer than ten. The chain recombines TRBV3-1 with TRBJ1-2; TRBD1 agrees at 8 bases. This CDR3 has 14 amino acids. The V and J ends lost 4 bases and 5 bases, in that order; junction bases with no gene match: 6. Germline V CDR1 and CDR2: LGHDT, YNNKEL (reference sequence). CDR3 nucleotide sequence: TGTGCCAGCAGCCCCCGGACAGGGTTTTATGGCTACACCTTC. Translating it yields CASSPRTGFYGYTF.

This chain links TRBV14 with TRBJ1-4; D remains unclear. Trimming removed 4 bases at V and 6 bases at J, with 18 bases between. The CDR3 is 16 residues long. CDR1 is SGHDN, CDR2 FVKESK, per germline. The CDR3 is CASSPLLDAGYEKLFF. DNA of the CDR3: TGTGCCAGCAGCCCTCTATTGGACGCCGGCTATGAAAAACTGTTTTTT.

V and J are TRBV6-4 and TRBJ1-2; 10 nucleotides agree with TRBD1. The CDR3 spans 15 residues. Germline V gene data show CDR1 as MRHNA and CDR2 as SNTAGT. The V segment lost 3 bases and the J segment 4 bases; nucleotides outside the gene matches: 5. In DNA, the CDR3 is TGTGCCAGCAGTGAGACAGGGGGCCGAACCTATGGCTACACCTTC. Translating it yields CASSETGGRTYGYTF.